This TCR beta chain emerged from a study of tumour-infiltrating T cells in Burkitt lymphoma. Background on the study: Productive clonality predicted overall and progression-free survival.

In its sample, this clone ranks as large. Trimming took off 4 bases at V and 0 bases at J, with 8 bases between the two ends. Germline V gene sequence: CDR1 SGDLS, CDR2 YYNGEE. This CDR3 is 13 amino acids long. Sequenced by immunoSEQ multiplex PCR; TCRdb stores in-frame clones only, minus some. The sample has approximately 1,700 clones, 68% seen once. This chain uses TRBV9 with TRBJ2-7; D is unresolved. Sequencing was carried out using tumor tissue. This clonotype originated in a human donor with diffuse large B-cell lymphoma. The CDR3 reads CASSSLRSYEQYF. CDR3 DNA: TGTGCCAGCAGCTCACTTCGCTCCTACGAGCAGTACTTC.